The present TCR beta chain was sequenced within a study of blood T cell repertoires in COVID-19. Looking at the study overall: Researchers got acute and convalescent COVID-19 samples from the United States, Italy and Spain. The cDNA or gDNA used as material had been derived from T cells, B-cell-depleted T cells, or PBMCs.

V was pared by 6 bases and J by 4 bases, with 9 bases between. Germline values: CDR1 DFQATT, CDR2 SNEGSKA (reference sequence). The CDR3 length is 11 residues. As handled by the study authors: It was from reference gene primer amplification that nucleated cell counts were estimated. Only in-frame clones appear in the TCRdb table, and some are missing; sequencing was by immunoSEQ multiplex PCR. The V and J calls and clone size are taken from that table; D and trimming were inferred from the DNA. This table has 120,000 or so clones, 79% appearing once. The clonotype was recovered from a man aged 40-55 years with active or convalescent COVID-19. What was sequenced was peripheral blood. The gene calls are TRBV20-1 and TRBJ1-2, with D maybe TRBD1 (6 bases). DNA of the CDR3: TGCAGTGCCCTCAGGGGCTATGGCTACACCTTC. Translating gives CSALRGYGYTF.